This T cell receptor (beta chain) was observed in a study of tumor-infiltrating lymphocytes in localized non-small cell lung cancer. Findings and caveats of the study: Available tissue quantity limited TCR sequencing to a patient subset. Different pieces of the same tissue went to different assays, confounding technical variation with intratumor heterogeneity.

The CDR3 runs 17 residues. The J segment lost 0 bases and the V segment lost 1 base, leaving 10 bases of the junction unmatched. Per the germline V gene, CDR1 is SGHKS and CDR2 is YYEKEE (reference sequence). Libraries were prepared by immunoSEQ multiplex PCR; TCRdb keeps only in-frame clonotypes and omits some of them. This sample has about 12,000 clones, with 65% to 85% found just once. A note on this clone: Antigen unknown.

V usage is TRBV5-5 and J usage is TRBJ2-7; TRBD1 matches at 7 bases. The clonotype comes from a human donor with non-small cell lung cancer. The sample taken for sequencing was uninvolved lung tissue not adjacent to the tumor. Here the CDR3 DNA reads TGTGCCAGCAGCTTGCCCCTCGACAGGGAGCGCTCCTACGAGCAGTACTTC. The encoded protein is CASSLPLDRERSYEQYF.